One TCR beta chain is described in this entry. Its antigen is not known. Germline assignment: CDR1 LGHNA and CDR2 YSLEER. This CDR3 spans 15 amino acids. Trimming at V came to 3 bases and at J to 10 bases, leaving 12 bases not matched to a gene. This record comes from a study of cytomegalovirus exposure and HLA in healthy donors. General study findings and limits: The study recorded 160 or so TCR beta chains that were cytomegalovirus-associated. Across HLA loci, a later analysis found differing TCR association rates, with DRB1 most and HLA-C fewest. With later analysis, a missense DCLRE1C variant became linked to TCR beta V- and J-gene trimming. Associated with HLA alleles at 0.05 false discovery rate in a later analysis were 17,000 or so TCR beta sequences.

The PCR ran on 60 Vbeta and 13 Jbeta primers. Repertoires were generated with immunoSEQ multiplex PCR, while TCRdb's copy carries only in-frame clones and drops some. The profile shows some 190,000 clones, roughly four fifths of them singletons. This chain joins TRBV4-3 and TRBJ2-1, with 7 nucleotides matching TRBD2. This sequence originates from a man aged 18 to 30 in good health and CMV-seronegative. The sequencing sample was made of PBMCs. The CDR3 region is CASSQGGRLAHEQFF. CDR3 bases: TGCGCCAGCAGCCAGGGGGGTAGACTAGCACACGAGCAGTTCTTC.